Following are 30 T cell receptor beta chains from one sample sequenced in a study of Ad26.COV2.S vaccination and SARS-CoV-2 variants. The treatment: some 20 received Ad26.COV2.S at low or high dose, single or two shots; a few received placebo; per-sample allocation not given. Collection of the samples took place on day 63 after the first injection of vaccine or placebo. Data came from immunoSEQ multiplex PCR; TCRdb stores just in-frame clones and leaves some out. The data show roughly 250,000 clones, with roughly 87% seen just once and roughly 3% held by the top ten. The sequences come from peripheral blood, collected in a trial of Ad26.COV2.S vaccine versus placebo. These receptors all stem from a person between 18 and 59 years old who received the Ad26.COV2.S COVID-19 vaccine or a placebo.

The gene calls are TRBV6-1 and TRBJ2-4, with 9 positions matching TRBD2. CDR3 length: 16 residues. Looked up from germline, CDR1 is MNHNS and CDR2 is SASEGT. V lost 3 bases to trimming and J lost 6 bases; unmatched junction nucleotides: 9. The CDR3: CASSEKAGGGGNIQYF. The CDR3 DNA reads as TGTGCCAGCAGTGAGAAGGCGGGAGGGGGGGGAAACATTCAGTACTTC.

The chain carries TRBV11-2 and TRBJ2-4; D might be TRBD2 (5 bases). Germline CDR1 SGHAT, CDR2 FQNNGV. Trimming removed 7 bases at V and 6 bases at J, with 16 bases between. This CDR3 has 14 residues. CDR3 region: CASKVAGGTNIQYF. CDR3 nucleotides: TGTGCCAGCAAAGTAGCCGGAGGAACAAACATTCAGTACTTC.

The V call is TRBV19, the J call TRBJ2-3; unclear D gene. CDR1 and CDR2 (germline): LNHDA, SQIVND (reference sequence). V lost 10 bases, J lost 7 bases, and 9 bases lay in between. This CDR3 has 10 residues. CDR3 sequence (DNA): TGTGCCACCCGCCAGAATACGCAGTATTTT. Protein sequence: CATRQNTQYF.

The chain joins TRBV27 to TRBJ2-3, with TRBD1 as a possible D gene (5 bases). With 5 bases removed from V and 6 bases from J, the gap between germline ends came to 15 bases. The germline CDR1 and CDR2 sequences are MNHEY and SMNVEV (reference sequence). This CDR3 spans 14 amino acids. As DNA, the CDR3 is TGTGCCAGCAGTCTAGGGGCGCGAATGGATACGCAGTATTTT. It translates to CASSLGARMDTQYF.

The chain has TRBV12-5 and TRBJ2-3; TRBD2 matches 8 bases. Germline V gives CDR1 LGHNT, CDR2 FRNRAP. J lost 5 bases, V lost 1 base, and 8 bases had no gene match. The CDR3 totals 16 residues. The CDR3 DNA sequence: TGTGCTAGTGGTTTGGATCCCGGCGGGGGGATAGATACGCAGTATTTT. Translation gives CASGLDPGGGIDTQYF.

This clone was counted a single time. The chain uses TRBV5-6 and TRBJ1-2; no definite D call. This CDR3 has 14 amino acids. Trimming shortened V by 1 base and J by 5 bases, and 12 bases separated the two germline ends. Germline-derived CDR1 and CDR2 are SGHDT and YYEEEE. The CDR3 is CASSLPSSGYGYTF. The DNA of the CDR3 is TGTGCCAGCAGCTTGCCGTCCTCTGGTTATGGCTACACCTTC.

The chain uses TRBV5-5 and TRBJ2-7; TRBD1 might be the D (6 bases). The V gene's germline CDR1 is SGHKS and CDR2 YYEKEE (reference sequence). The CDR3 has 11 residues. The germline V and J ends were trimmed by 5 bases and 8 bases, with 11 bases remaining between them. CDR3 protein: CASSNGQKQYV. CDR3 DNA sequence: TGTGCCAGCAGTAACGGACAGAAGCAGTACGTC.

The chain combines TRBV9 with TRBJ1-3; the D is unclear. The V and J ends lost 1 base and 1 base respectively, with 12 bases between them. The CDR3 contains 16 residues. Germline values: CDR1 SGDLS, CDR2 YYNGEE. The CDR3 loop reads CASSVNSGTSGNTIYF. The CDR3 nucleotides read TGTGCCAGCAGCGTAAACTCCGGAACTTCTGGAAACACCATATATTTT.

The CDR3 nucleotides read TGTGCCATCAAAGGGGGCCGGGCGGAGTATGGCTACACCTTC. Its translation: CAIKGGRAEYGYTF. This sequence joins TRBV10-3 and TRBJ1-2, with 7 bases that match TRBD1. CDR3 size: 14 residues. Trimming at V came to 7 bases and at J to 5 bases, leaving 10 bases not matched to a gene. Germline V CDR1 and CDR2: ENHRY, SYGVKD.

This clone was found a few times. The genes are TRBV27 and TRBJ2-3; 15 positions match TRBD2. V lost 6 bases and J lost 9; bases outside the gene matches: 4. Germline CDR1 is MNHEY and CDR2 is SMNVEV (reference sequence). CDR3 length: 14 residues. The CDR3 loop is CASRGLAGGVTQYF. For the CDR3, the DNA is TGTGCCAGCAGGGGACTAGCGGGAGGAGTCACGCAGTATTTT.

This chain uses TRBV6-5 with TRBJ2-1; the D is unclear. The germline V and J ends were trimmed by 2 bases and 0 bases, with 2 bases remaining between them. CDR3 size: 13 residues. The germline V gene has CDR1 MNHEY and CDR2 SVGAGI. The DNA for the CDR3 is TGTGCCAGCAGTTACCGCTCCTACAATGAGCAGTTCTTC. Translation: CASSYRSYNEQFF.

V usage is TRBV7-9 and J usage is TRBJ1-5; D uncertain. V gave up 5 bases and J gave up 3 bases, with 5 bases separating them. Germline CDR1 SEHNR, CDR2 FQNEAQ (reference sequence). The CDR3 has 12 amino acids. This CDR3 is CASSTPNQPQHF. As DNA, the CDR3 is TGTGCCAGCAGCACCCCCAATCAGCCCCAGCATTTT.

The rearrangement uses TRBV7-3 and TRBJ2-1, with 9 positions matching TRBD2. This CDR3 contains 15 residues. J was trimmed by 7 bases and V by 4 bases; bases with no gene match: 8. Germline values: CDR1 SGHTA, CDR2 FQGTGA. CDR3 sequence: CASSSGTSYGNEQFF. As DNA, the CDR3 is TGTGCCAGCAGCTCGGGGACTAGCTATGGGAATGAGCAGTTCTTC.

This chain uses TRBV7-8 with TRBJ2-7, with 10 positions matching TRBD2. CDR1 is SGHVS and CDR2 is FQNEAQ in the germline V gene. V shed 1 base, J shed 3 bases, and the junction held 3 bases outside the gene matches. There are 15 residues in the CDR3. CDR3: CASSLGASGSYEQYV. CDR3 in DNA: TGTGCCAGCAGCTTAGGCGCTAGCGGGAGCTACGAGCAGTACGTC.

The chain recombines TRBV6-4 with TRBJ1-5; D may be TRBD1 (6 bases). The germline gives CDR1 MRHNA, CDR2 SNTAGT. The V gene lost 5 bases and the J gene lost 7 bases, with 12 bases spanning the gap. The CDR3 length is 13 residues. As DNA, the CDR3 is TGTGCCAGCAGTCTAAGTCAGGGGCAGCCCCAGCATTTT. Translation: CASSLSQGQPQHF.

The V call is TRBV6-4, the J call TRBJ2-7; D possibly corresponds to TRBD1 (5 bases). V lost 2 bases and J lost 3, with 11 bases in between. Germline V CDR1 and CDR2: MRHNA, SNTAGT. The CDR3 runs to 14 residues. CDR3 sequence reads: CASSDTSQGYEQYF. The CDR3 DNA sequence: TGTGCCAGCAGTGACACCAGCCAGGGCTACGAGCAGTACTTC.

The rearrangement links TRBV12-5 to TRBJ2-3; D call uncertain. Germline-derived CDR1 and CDR2 are LGHNT and FRNRAP. CDR3 length equals 13 residues. V was shortened by 2 bases and J by 4 bases, with 7 bases between the two germline ends. CDR3 region: CASGLIMADTQYF. The DNA of the CDR3 is TGTGCTAGTGGTTTGATCATGGCAGATACGCAGTATTTT.

As regards this clone: Germline is not matched at one junction end, which may reflect a read error. The V and J genes are TRBV11-2 and TRBJ1-4, with D maybe TRBD1 (6 bases). Germline V lookup: CDR1 SGHAT, CDR2 FQNNGV. The CDR3 contains 15 residues. The CDR3 loop is CAGSTPRTANEKLFF. In DNA, the CDR3 is TGTGCCGGCAGCACCCCAAGGACAGCTAATGAAAAACTGTTTTTT.

This chain uses TRBV20-1 with TRBJ2-1; 7 bases are shared with TRBD2. CDR3 length: 11 amino acids. With V trimmed by 3 bases and J by 9 bases, 2 bases remained unmatched. Germline values: CDR1 DFQATT, CDR2 SNEGSKA (reference sequence). The CDR3 DNA is TGCAGTGCTAGGTGGGGGGGTGAGCAGTTCTTC. It encodes CSARWGGEQFF.

J is TRBJ2-7 and V is TRBV5-6; D is uncertain. The CDR3 sequence is 16 residues long. V was cut by 3 bases and J by 0 bases, with 16 bases left in between. CDR1 and CDR2 (germline): SGHDT, YYEEEE. The DNA of the CDR3 is TGTGCCAGCAGCTCACCCCTTGGAGCTAGCTCCTACGAGCAGTACGTC. It translates to CASSSPLGASSYEQYV.

This chain uses TRBV7-2 with TRBJ2-7; 9 bases are a match to TRBD1. This CDR3 has 13 residues. The V segment lost 6 bases and the J segment 2 bases; nucleotides outside the gene matches: 2. CDR1 and CDR2 (germline): SGHTA, FQGNSA. This CDR3 is CASRGQGTYEQYF. CDR3 DNA: TGTGCCAGCAGGGGACAGGGAACCTACGAGCAGTACTTC.

The chain recombines TRBV30 with TRBJ1-5, with D possibly TRBD1 on 6 matching bases. The ends were cut back, 0 bases at V and 6 bases at J, with 15 bases in the middle. CDR3 size: 15 residues. Germline V CDR1 and CDR2: GTSNPN, SVGIG (reference sequence). This CDR3 reads CAWSVRSQGFQPQHF. CDR3 DNA sequence: TGTGCCTGGAGTGTGAGATCACAGGGTTTTCAGCCCCAGCATTTT.

V usage is TRBV27 and J usage is TRBJ2-2; D is unclear. CDR1 is MNHEY, CDR2 SMNVEV, per germline (reference sequence). CDR3 length: 12 amino acids. V lost 5 bases and J lost 6, with 7 bases in between. The CDR3 sequence is CASSPGAGELFF. The CDR3 DNA sequence: TGTGCCAGCAGTCCTGGGGCCGGGGAGCTGTTTTTT.

V usage is TRBV7-2 and J usage is TRBJ1-5, with D tentatively TRBD1 (5 bases). V was shortened by 0 bases and J by 2 bases, with 5 bases between the two germline ends. This CDR3 contains 14 residues. CDR1 and CDR2 from the germline V gene are SGHTA and FQGNSA. In DNA form, the CDR3 reads TGTGCCAGCAGCTTAGCGGGACGCAATCAGCCCCAGCATTTT. This translates into CASSLAGRNQPQHF.

This chain links TRBV20-1 with TRBJ1-3, with D possibly matching TRBD1 (5 bases). This CDR3 has 11 amino acids. Germline V lookup: CDR1 DFQATT, CDR2 SNEGSKA (reference sequence). Trimming stripped 5 bases from V and 5 bases from J, with 7 bases between. The CDR3 here is CSAGGRNTIYF. The CDR3 bases are TGCAGTGCTGGGGGTAGAAACACCATATATTTT.

This chain uses TRBV6-5 with TRBJ1-6; D gene uncertain. Between the trimmed V and J ends, which lost 0 bases and 0 bases, there was a span of 6 bases. The CDR3 is 16 amino acids. CDR1 is MNHEY, CDR2 SVGAGI, per germline. CDR3 loop: CASSYSGDSYNSPLHF. CDR3 in DNA: TGTGCCAGCAGTTACTCTGGGGACTCCTATAATTCACCCCTCCACTTT.

This sequence joins TRBV6-1 and TRBJ1-2; D call uncertain. Germline V lookup: CDR1 MNHNS, CDR2 SASEGT. CDR3 length: 14 residues. Trimming stripped 2 bases from V and 7 bases from J, with 14 bases between. This CDR3 reads CASSENSDIGGYTF. In DNA, the CDR3 is TGTGCCAGCAGTGAAAACTCAGACATTGGTGGCTACACCTTC.

The CDR3 bases are TGTGCCTGGAGTGTACCCGGGGACAGGGTGATTACAGATACGCAGTATTTT. Residues: CAWSVPGDRVITDTQYF. The V gene is TRBV30, the J gene TRBJ2-3; 9 bases map to TRBD1. The V gene's germline CDR1 is GTSNPN and CDR2 SVGIG (reference sequence). The CDR3 extends over 17 amino acids. Trimming cost V 0 bases and J 3 bases; bases outside gene matches: 10.

This rearrangement joins TRBV9 to TRBJ1-4, with unresolved D. V was clipped by 0 bases and J by 4 bases, with 10 bases between them. The CDR3 is 15 amino acids. Germline V gene sequence: CDR1 SGDLS, CDR2 YYNGEE. As DNA, the CDR3 is TGTGCCAGCAGCGTAGAATTAGGGAATAATGAAAAACTGTTTTTT. This gives the protein CASSVELGNNEKLFF.

This chain connects TRBV6-2 or TRBV6-3 to TRBJ2-7; no clear D gene. V was cut by 3 bases and J by 2 bases, with 11 bases left in between. The germline gives CDR1 MNHEY, CDR2 SVGEGT. The CDR3 contains 14 residues. The CDR3: CASSYPLDPYEQYV. CDR3 in DNA: TGTGCCAGCAGTTATCCGTTGGACCCCTACGAGCAGTACGTC.